A single T cell receptor beta chain is shown here with its context. The sample belongs to a study of blood T cell repertoires in COVID-19. Across the whole study: From T cells, B-cell-depleted T cells, or PBMCs came the material, which was cDNA or gDNA.

Original data processing: The authors estimated nucleated cell counts from reference gene primer amplification. TCRdb keeps only in-frame clones here, not all; method: immunoSEQ multiplex PCR. D and trimming were read from the DNA, whereas the V and J calls and clone size are those reported in that table. The data show fewer than 350,000 clones, 80% to 90% seen once. The receptor was isolated from a man aged 25-40 years who had recovered from COVID-19. The sample taken for sequencing was PBMCs or T cells enriched from blood (not recorded which).

The CDR3 coding sequence is TGTGCCAGCAGCTTGCAGTCTAGCGGTGGAAACACCATATATTTT. Its translation is CASSLQSSGGNTIYF. The chain combines TRBV7-9 with TRBJ1-3, with no clear D. CDR1 and CDR2 (germline): SEHNR, FQNEAQ (reference sequence). The germline V and J ends were trimmed by 3 bases and 3 bases, with 12 bases remaining between them. This CDR3 has 15 amino acids.